These 9 T cell receptor beta chains came from one sample sequenced in a study of blood T cell repertoires in COVID-19. Profiling relied on immunoSEQ multiplex PCR, and the TCRdb table lists in-frame clones only, not all of them. Of about 98,000 clones in the sample, 75% to 85% were seen once. The sequenced sample consisted of peripheral blood. The receptors were sampled from a man aged 70 or older with acute or convalescent COVID-19.

J is TRBJ1-1 and V is TRBV19, with TRBD1 matching over 8 bases. The germline gives CDR1 LNHDA, CDR2 SQIVND (reference sequence). V gave up 5 bases and J gave up 4 bases; unmatched junction bases: 12. This CDR3 has 16 amino acids. The CDR3 DNA reads TGTGCCAGTAGTCCGGGGGCGGACAGGGAAAGCACTGAAGCTTTCTTT. Amino acid sequence: CASSPGADRESTEAFF.

The genes are TRBV23-1 and TRBJ1-1; 9 nucleotides align to TRBD1. TRBV23-1 is an open reading frame whose function is uncertain. The J segment lost 0 bases and the V segment lost 4 bases, leaving 6 bases of the junction unmatched. This CDR3 spans 16 amino acids. The CDR3 coding sequence is TGCGCCAGCAGTCTCCGGACAGGGGCGATGAACACTGAAGCTTTCTTT. Protein: CASSLRTGAMNTEAFF.

The gene calls are TRBV27 and TRBJ1-4; a possible D gene is TRBD1 (5 bases). This CDR3 spans 13 amino acids. Germline V gene data show CDR1 as MNHEY and CDR2 as SMNVEV (reference sequence). Deletions cut 5 bases from V and 6 bases from J, with 10 bases between. The CDR3 coding sequence is TGTGCCAGCAGTAGGGGCGGAGATGAAAAACTGTTTTTT. It translates to CASSRGGDEKLFF.

The DNA for the CDR3 is TGCGCCAGCAGCTTGGTCGGCAGGGAGGGAGATACGCAGTATTTT. Its protein is CASSLVGREGDTQYF. The chain is built from TRBV5-1 and TRBJ2-3, with 7 positions matching TRBD2. This CDR3 has 15 amino acids. The germline gives CDR1 SGHRS, CDR2 YFSETQ. V lost 0 bases and J lost 5; bases outside the gene matches: 6.

This chain uses TRBV9 with TRBJ2-3, with D maybe TRBD1 (5 bases). Trimming stripped 0 bases from V and 8 bases from J, with 10 bases between. The CDR3 covers 13 residues. CDR1 and CDR2 (germline): SGDLS, YYNGEE. The CDR3 loop is CASSVDRQGTQYF. The CDR3 DNA sequence: TGTGCCAGCAGCGTAGACCGGCAGGGTACGCAGTATTTT.

This chain connects TRBV27 to TRBJ2-7; TRBD1 matches at 9 bases. This CDR3 spans 16 amino acids. The germline V gene has CDR1 MNHEY and CDR2 SMNVEV (reference sequence). Germline trimming cut 6 bases from V and 7 bases from J; bases unmatched to any gene: 16. The CDR3 is CASSNRGPIIPGEQYF. For the CDR3, the DNA is TGTGCCAGCAGCAACAGGGGGCCCATTATCCCTGGGGAGCAGTACTTC.

There are a few counts of this clone. The chain is built from TRBV30 and TRBJ2-5; 9 bases agree with TRBD2. The V and J ends lost 5 bases and 5 bases, in that order; junction bases with no gene match: 9. The length of the CDR3 is 14 residues. CDR1 is GTSNPN and CDR2 is SVGIG in the germline V gene (reference sequence). The CDR3: CAWGERTSVETQYF. CDR3 nucleotides: TGTGCCTGGGGGGAGCGGACTAGCGTGGAGACCCAGTACTTC.

The chain recombines TRBV2 with TRBJ2-7, with 11 bases identical to TRBD2. The V segment lost 6 bases and the J segment 6 bases; nucleotides outside the gene matches: 10. From germline, CDR1 is SNHLY and CDR2 FYNNEI. CDR3 length: 15 amino acids. As DNA, the CDR3 is TGTGCCAGCAGGCCAACTAGCGGGAGTTCTCCCGAGCAGTACTTC. Translation: CASRPTSGSSPEQYF.

The CDR3 DNA reads TGTGCCAGCAGAAGCGGTGGCGGGAGCAATCAGCCCCAGCATTTT. Translated, it gives CASRSGGGSNQPQHF. The chain uses TRBV6-5 and TRBJ1-5; D not resolved. V lost 6 bases, J lost 1 base, and 13 bases lay in between. CDR3 length equals 15 residues. From germline, CDR1 is MNHEY and CDR2 SVGAGI.